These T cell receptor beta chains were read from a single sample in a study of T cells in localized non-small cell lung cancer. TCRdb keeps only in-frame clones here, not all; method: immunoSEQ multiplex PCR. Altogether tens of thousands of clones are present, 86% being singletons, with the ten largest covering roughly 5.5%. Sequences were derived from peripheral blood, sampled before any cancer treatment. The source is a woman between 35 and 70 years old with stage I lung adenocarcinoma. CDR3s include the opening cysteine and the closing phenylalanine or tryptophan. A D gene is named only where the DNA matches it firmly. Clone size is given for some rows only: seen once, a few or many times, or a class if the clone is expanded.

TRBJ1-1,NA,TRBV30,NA,CAWSKVTATEAFF,TGTGCCTGGAGTAAGGTCACGGCCACTGAAGCTTTCTTT
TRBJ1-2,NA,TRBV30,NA,CAWSVSPGGYTF,TGTGCCTGGAGTGTAAGCCCAGGAGGCTACACCTTC
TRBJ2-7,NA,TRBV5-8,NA,CASSLWVQSYEQYF,TGTGCCAGCAGCCTCTGGGTCCAGTCCTACGAGCAGTACTTC
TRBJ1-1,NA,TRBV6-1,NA,CASSDGFENTEAFF,TGTGCCAGCAGTGATGGTTTCGAGAACACTGAAGCTTTCTTT
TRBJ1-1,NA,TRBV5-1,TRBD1,CASSSGQGAWTEAFF,TGCGCCAGCAGCTCGGGACAGGGGGCTTGGACTGAAGCTTTCTTT
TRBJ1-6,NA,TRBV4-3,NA,CASSQGEGIEAPLHF,TGCGCCAGCAGCCAAGGAGAGGGTATAGAGGCACCCCTCCACTTT
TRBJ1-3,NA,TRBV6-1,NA,CASSGPGGRGSGNTIYF,TGTGCCAGCAGTGGACCCGGGGGCCGGGGCTCTGGAAACACCATATATTTT
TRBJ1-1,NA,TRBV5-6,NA,CASSSITRQANTEAFF,TGTGCCAGCAGCTCCATTACCCGACAGGCGAACACTGAAGCTTTCTTT
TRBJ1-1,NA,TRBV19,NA,CASSRRGQPNTEAFF,TGTGCCAGTAGTCGCCGCGGACAGCCGAACACTGAAGCTTTCTTT
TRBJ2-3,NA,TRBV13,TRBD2,CASSLLAEITDTQYF,TGTGCCAGCAGCTTACTAGCGGAGATAACAGATACGCAGTATTTT
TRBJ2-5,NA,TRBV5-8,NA,CASSLEGAKETQYF,TGTGCCAGCAGCTTGGAAGGGGCGAAAGAGACCCAGTACTTC
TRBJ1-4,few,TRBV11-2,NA,CASSLQGANNEKLFF,TGTGCCAGCAGCTTACAAGGGGCTAATAATGAAAAACTGTTTTTT
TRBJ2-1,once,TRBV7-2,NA,CASSLGGGRYNEQFF,TGTGCCAGCAGCTTAGGTGGGGGGAGGTACAATGAGCAGTTCTTC
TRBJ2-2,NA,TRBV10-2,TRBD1,CASFSDRVNTGELFF,TGCGCCAGCTTTTCGGACAGGGTAAACACCGGGGAGCTGTTTTTT
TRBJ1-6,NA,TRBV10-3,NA,CAISPDSSYNSPLHF,TGTGCCATCAGTCCAGACAGCTCCTATAATTCACCCCTCCACTTT
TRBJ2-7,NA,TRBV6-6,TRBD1,CASSRDRVLYF,TGTGCCAGCAGTAGAGACAGGGTTCTGTACTTC
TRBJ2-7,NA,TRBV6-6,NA,CASSSIGEQYF,TGTGCCAGCAGTTCAATTGGAGAGCAGTACTTC
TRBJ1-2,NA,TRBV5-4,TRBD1,CASSPDPGTGLYGYTF,TGTGCCAGCAGCCCAGACCCCGGGACAGGGCTCTATGGCTACACCTTC
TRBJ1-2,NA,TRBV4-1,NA,CASSQASTVSYGYTF,TGCGCCAGCAGCCAAGCCTCGACAGTAAGCTATGGCTACACCTTC
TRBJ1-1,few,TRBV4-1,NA,CASSQEEGSGTEAFF,TGCGCCAGCAGCCAAGAGGAAGGGTCGGGCACTGAAGCTTTCTTT
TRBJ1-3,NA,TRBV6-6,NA,CASSSVTDSGNTIYF,TGTGCCAGCAGTTCCGTGACAGACTCTGGAAACACCATATATTTT
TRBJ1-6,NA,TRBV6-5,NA,CATLSAGYNSPLHF,TGTGCCACTTTATCAGCGGGGTATAATTCACCCCTCCACTTT
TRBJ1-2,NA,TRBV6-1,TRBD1,CASRDPGQGRKGYTF,TGTGCCAGCAGAGATCCGGGACAGGGTAGGAAGGGCTACACCTTC
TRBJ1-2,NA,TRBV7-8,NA,CASSLSEFGFFYYGYTF,TGTGCCAGCAGCTTATCAGAGTTTGGGTTTTTTTACTATGGCTACACCTTC